This T cell receptor beta chain was sequenced in a study of spatial heterogeneity in lung cancer. The time point here: sample taken at primary tumor resection. TCRdb reprocessed the 5' RACE reads with MiXCR, giving one entry per CDR3 protein. The table shows about 27,000 distinct CDR3 sequences, with about 6.6% occurring only once. Study conclusions and caveats: Counts that tracked tumor mutation counts were those of expanded intratumoral alpha and beta TCRs.

This clonotype is medium-sized (0.01 to 0.1%) by share. The target antigen is unknown. The CDR3 spans 12 residues. Germline CDR1 and CDR2: SQVTM and ANQGSEA. The V gene end was trimmed by 7 bases and the J gene end by 8 bases; junction bases not matched to a gene: 6. The chain uses TRBV29-1 and TRBJ1-4; 8 bases fit TRBD1. The input for sequencing was lung tumor tissue, taken at surgery. The sequence came from a male donor with early-stage non-small cell lung cancer. The CDR3 is CSAGGAEEKLFF. The CDR3 DNA reads TGCAGCGCAGGGGGCGCGGAGGAAAAACTGTTTTTT.